Sequencing of this T cell receptor beta chain was carried out in a study of cytomegalovirus exposure and HLA in healthy donors. About the research overall: Out of fewer than 400 genotyped donors, roughly 83% belonged to the Caucasian-associated ancestry cluster. The study's findings and limits: After further analysis at a later stage, 16,951 TCR beta sequences were associated with HLA alleles at 0.05 false discovery rate. Follow-up analysis seemed to connect common viral pathogens with several of the most significant clusters identified.

This CDR3 comprises 15 residues. Germline V gives CDR1 SGHNT, CDR2 YYREEE (reference sequence). The V and J ends lost 1 base and 5 bases respectively, with 15 bases between them. The study sampled nominally healthy donors, though unrecorded immune exposures were likely. The PCR ran on 60 Vbeta and 13 Jbeta primers. Generated by immunoSEQ multiplex PCR, the TCRdb table keeps only in-frame clones and is missing some. The table has 300,000 or so clones, 84% seen once. Worth noting for this clone: Its antigen remains unknown.

V gene TRBV5-4 combines with J gene TRBJ2-5, with D possibly matching TRBD2 (6 bases). Specimen: PBMCs. This TCR was sampled from a woman aged 40 to 55 in good health and CMV-seropositive. CDR3 in DNA: TGTGCCAGCAGCTTGCCTGGGGGGAGGACGGAGACCCAGTACTTC. Translation: CASSLPGGRTETQYF. Full variable domain (remainder filled in from reference TRBV5-4 and TRBJ2-5): ETGVTQSPTHLIKTRGQQVTLRCSSQSGHNTVSWYQQALGQGPQFIFQYYREEENGRGNFPPRFSGLQFPNYSSELNVNALELDDSALYLCASSLPGGRTETQYFGPGTRLLVL.